The entry below gives a single TCR beta chain sequence along with its context. Its target is unknown. This record belongs to a study of T cells after yellow fever vaccination. Findings of the study overall: Clones from primary vaccination mostly reappeared after the booster (roughly 95% CD4, roughly 87% CD8). Abundant contaminating clonotypes from the bulk population could appear in FACS-sorted repertoires. The CD4 compartment and the CD8 compartment contained a small share of clonotypes in common.

TCRdb fed the 5' RACE reads into MiXCR, producing one record per CDR3 protein. The sample has under 600,000 distinct CDR3 sequences, 21% seen once. The starting material was PBMCs, obtained around 3 weeks after the first yellow fever vaccination. This sequence originates from a man between 18 and 29 years old who received the YFV17D yellow fever vaccine.

CDR3 nucleotides: TGTGCCAGCAGCTTCCGGCAGGTCCAGTACTTC. This codes for CASSFRQVQYF. The V gene is TRBV5-4, the J gene TRBJ2-5; D is ambiguous. V lost 2 bases, J lost 10 bases, and 9 bases lay in between. The CDR3 totals 11 residues. Germline V gives CDR1 SGHNT, CDR2 YYREEE (reference sequence).